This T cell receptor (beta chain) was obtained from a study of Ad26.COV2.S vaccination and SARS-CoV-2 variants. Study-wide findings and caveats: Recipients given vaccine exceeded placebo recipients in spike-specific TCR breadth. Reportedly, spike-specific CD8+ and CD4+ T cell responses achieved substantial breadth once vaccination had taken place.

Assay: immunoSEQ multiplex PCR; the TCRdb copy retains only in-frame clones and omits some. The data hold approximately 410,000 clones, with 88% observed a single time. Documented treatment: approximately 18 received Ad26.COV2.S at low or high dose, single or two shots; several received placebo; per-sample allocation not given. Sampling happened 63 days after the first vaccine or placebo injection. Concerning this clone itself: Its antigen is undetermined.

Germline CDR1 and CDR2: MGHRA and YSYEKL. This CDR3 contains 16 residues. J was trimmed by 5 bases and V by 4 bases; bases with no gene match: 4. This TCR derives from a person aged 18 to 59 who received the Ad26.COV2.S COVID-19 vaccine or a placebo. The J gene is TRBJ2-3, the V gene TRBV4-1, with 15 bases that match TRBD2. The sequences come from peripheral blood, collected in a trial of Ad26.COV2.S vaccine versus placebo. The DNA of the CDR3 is TGCGCCAGCAGCCCCGTGGGACTAGCGGGGGGAGATACGCAGTATTTT. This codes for CASSPVGLAGGDTQYF.